One and the same sample provided the 4 T cell receptor beta chains below, sequenced in a study of blood T cell repertoires in COVID-19. TCRdb keeps only in-frame clones here, not all; method: immunoSEQ multiplex PCR. The sample lists 80,000 to 90,000 clones; around 80% were seen once. Sequenced material: peripheral blood. Source of these receptors: an elderly woman with acute or convalescent COVID-19.

This clone was seen a few times. The chain has TRBV5-6 and TRBJ2-7; no definite D call. The CDR3 runs 15 residues. Trimming took 2 bases from V and 0 from J, leaving 12 bases between them. Germline-derived CDR1 and CDR2 are SGHDT and YYEEEE. The CDR3 spells CASSLVQSSSYEQYF. The CDR3, as DNA: TGTGCCAGCAGCTTAGTTCAGTCCAGCTCCTACGAGCAGTACTTC. Complete variable domain (other parts from reference TRBV5-6 and TRBJ2-7): DAGVTQSPTHLIKTRGQQVTLRCSPKSGHDTVSWYQQALGQGPQFIFQYYEEEERQRGNFPDRFSGHQFPNYSSELNVNALLLGDSALYLCASSLVQSSSYEQYFGPGTRLTVT.

V usage is TRBV19 and J usage is TRBJ2-5; 7 bases are a match to TRBD2. Germline CDR1 and CDR2: LNHDA and SQIVND (reference sequence). The CDR3 loop spans 15 amino acids. The J segment lost 5 bases and the V segment lost 5 bases, leaving 11 bases of the junction unmatched. CDR3 loop: CASSQTSASSETQYF. For the CDR3, the DNA is TGTGCCAGTAGTCAAACTAGCGCCTCATCGGAGACCCAGTACTTC.

This clone has just one count. The CDR3 region is CASSYGAGGGYTF. CDR3 nucleotides: TGTGCCAGCAGTTACGGCGCAGGGGGAGGCTACACCTTC. The V and J genes are TRBV6-5 and TRBJ1-2; TRBD1 aligns across 7 bases. After removal of 2 bases from V and 8 bases from J, the junction contained 5 bases not matched to a gene. Germline-derived CDR1 and CDR2 are MNHEY and SVGAGI. The CDR3 spans 13 residues.

The CDR3 DNA reads as TGCGCCAGCAGCTTGGAAACAAGGGGGGGCGATGGCTACACCTTC. Its protein is CASSLETRGGDGYTF. The chain carries TRBV5-1 and TRBJ1-2; D is perhaps TRBD1 (6 bases). The CDR3 runs 15 residues. V was trimmed by 0 bases and J by 6 bases, leaving 15 bases between them. The V gene's germline CDR1 is SGHRS and CDR2 YFSETQ.